A selection of T cell receptor beta chains follows, all from one sample in a study of blood T cell repertoires in COVID-19. The assay was immunoSEQ multiplex PCR, and TCRdb's table has in-frame clones only and misses some. The repertoire has about 140,000 clones, approximately 90% of them found once; the top ten carry 8% to 13%. Sequenced material: peripheral blood. These receptors all come from a woman of 80 years or more with acute or convalescent COVID-19. Each CDR3 is given with its conserved first and last residue. Each record gives: V gene, J gene, clone size, D gene, CDR3 DNA, CDR3 protein. D genes are given only for firm matches. A row's size may be missing; if present it is once, few, many or a size class.

V: TRBV2
J: TRBJ1-2
size: .
D: TRBD1
DNA: TGTGCCAGCAGTGAAGCTGGGACAGGGGGCGCGTATGGCTACACCTTC
CDR3: CASSEAGTGGAYGYTF

V: TRBV25-1
J: TRBJ1-5
size: .
D: .
DNA: TGTGCCAGCAGTGAATTGGGACAAGACGGTCAGCCCCAGCATTTT
CDR3: CASSELGQDGQPQHF

V: TRBV2
J: TRBJ1-5
size: .
D: .
DNA: TGTGCCAGCAGTGAAGCGCCCAGGGGCAATCAGCCCCAGCATTTT
CDR3: CASSEAPRGNQPQHF

V: TRBV5-1
J: TRBJ1-3
size: .
D: .
DNA: TGCGCCAGCAGCGAGGGACTCTCTGGAAACACCATATATTTT
CDR3: CASSEGLSGNTIYF

V: TRBV15
J: TRBJ1-1
size: .
D: .
DNA: TGTGCCACCAGCAGAGGGGCAGAGATGAACACTGAAGCTTTCTTT
CDR3: CATSRGAEMNTEAFF

V: TRBV28
J: TRBJ2-2
size: .
D: .
DNA: TGTGCCAGCAGTTTTTGGGGCCGGCTTCCCGGGGAGCTGTTTTTT
CDR3: CASSFWGRLPGELFF

V: TRBV21-1
J: TRBJ1-2
size: .
D: .
DNA: TGTGCCATTCGACAGGGGCGTTGTCATAACTATGGCTACACCTTC
CDR3: CAIRQGRCHNYGYTF

V: TRBV5-1
J: TRBJ1-2
size: .
D: TRBD1
DNA: TGCGCCAGCAGCTTGGGGGATCAGGGGGCGATAGGTGGCTACACCTTC
CDR3: CASSLGDQGAIGGYTF

V: TRBV7-9
J: TRBJ2-2
size: once
D: .
DNA: TGTGCCAGCAGCTTCCTCTCGAACACCGGGGAGCTGTTTTTT
CDR3: CASSFLSNTGELFF

V: TRBV19
J: TRBJ1-1
size: .
D: .
DNA: TGTGCCAGTAGTATAGCCCCCTGGACATTTCCCATGAACACTGAAGCTTTCTTT
CDR3: CASSIAPWTFPMNTEAFF

V: TRBV7-2
J: TRBJ2-5
size: .
D: TRBD2
DNA: TGTGCCAGCAGCTTAGCGCCGGGACTAGCGGGGGGGCCCCAAGAGACCCAGTACTTC
CDR3: CASSLAPGLAGGPQETQYF

V: TRBV30
J: TRBJ1-2
size: .
D: .
DNA: TGTGCCTGGAGTGTACCCAACCTCGGTGGCTACACCTTC
CDR3: CAWSVPNLGGYTF

V: TRBV4-2
J: TRBJ2-5
size: .
D: .
DNA: TGTGCCAGCAGCAACCTTGGGGGCGGAGAGACCCAGTACTTC
CDR3: CASSNLGGGETQYF

V: TRBV12-5
J: TRBJ2-2
size: .
D: .
DNA: TGTGCTAGTGGTTTGGTAATGGCGGCGCATGGAGGGACCGGGGAGCTGTTTTTT
CDR3: CASGLVMAAHGGTGELFF

V: TRBV28
J: TRBJ1-6
size: .
D: TRBD1
DNA: TGTGCCAGCAAGGGTTGGGACAGATATTCACCCCTCCACTTT
CDR3: CASKGWDRYSPLHF

V: TRBV5-1
J: TRBJ2-1
size: .
D: TRBD2
DNA: TGCGCCAGCAGCCCGATGGGACTAGACCTCTCCTACAATGAGCAGTTCTTC
CDR3: CASSPMGLDLSYNEQFF

V: TRBV5-1
J: TRBJ2-2
size: .
D: TRBD2
DNA: TGCGCCAGCAGCGCCGGGACTACGAACACCGGGGAGCTGTTTTTT
CDR3: CASSAGTTNTGELFF

V: TRBV5-6
J: TRBJ2-1
size: once
D: TRBD2
DNA: TGTGCCAGCAGCCTAAAGACTAGCGGGACATTCAATGAGCAGTTCTTC
CDR3: CASSLKTSGTFNEQFF

V: TRBV3-1/TRBV3-2
J: TRBJ1-2
size: .
D: .
DNA: TGTGCCAGCAGCCAAGATTTAACAGCGGTTGGCTACACCTTC
CDR3: CASSQDLTAVGYTF

V: TRBV2
J: TRBJ1-5
size: .
D: TRBD1
DNA: TGTGCCAGCATGGGACAGAGCAATCAGCCCCAGCATTTT
CDR3: CASMGQSNQPQHF

V: TRBV7-3
J: TRBJ2-5
size: .
D: TRBD2
DNA: TGTGCCAGCAGCTTACTAGCGGGGGGGCAGGAGACCCAGTACTTC
CDR3: CASSLLAGGQETQYF

V: TRBV5-6
J: TRBJ2-7
size: .
D: .
DNA: TGTGCCAGCAGCTTGGGCCCGAGGGTCTACGAGCAGTACTTC
CDR3: CASSLGPRVYEQYF

V: TRBV7-6
J: TRBJ1-6
size: once
D: .
DNA: TGTGCCAGCAGCACCCGGGACTATTTTAATTCACCCCTCCACTTT
CDR3: CASSTRDYFNSPLHF

V: TRBV7-2
J: TRBJ1-3
size: .
D: .
DNA: TGTGCCAGCAAGAGAGACGCTAGCTCTGGAAACACCATATATTTT
CDR3: CASKRDASSGNTIYF

V: TRBV3-1/TRBV3-2
J: TRBJ2-2
size: .
D: TRBD2
DNA: TGTGCCAGCAGCCAAGACTTAGCGGGGTGGGTCGGGGAGCTGTTTTTT
CDR3: CASSQDLAGWVGELFF

V: TRBV7-3
J: TRBJ1-3
size: once
D: TRBD1
DNA: TGTGCCAGCAGCTCGACAGGGGGATTCTCTGGAAACACCATATATTTT
CDR3: CASSSTGGFSGNTIYF

V: TRBV19
J: TRBJ2-2
size: .
D: TRBD2
DNA: TGTGCCAGTAGTAGGGGGGGCACCGGGGAGCTGTTTTTT
CDR3: CASSRGGTGELFF

V: TRBV30
J: TRBJ2-5
size: .
D: TRBD1
DNA: TGTGCCTGGAGTGGAACAGGGGGGTCGGAGACCCAGTACTTC
CDR3: CAWSGTGGSETQYF

V: TRBV14
J: TRBJ1-1
size: .
D: .
DNA: TGTGCCAGCAGCCAAGGGTACAGGGCTACTGAAGCTTTCTTT
CDR3: CASSQGYRATEAFF

V: TRBV6-5
J: TRBJ1-1
size: .
D: .
DNA: TGTGCCAGCAGTTTCAGGGGGAACACTGAAGCTTTCTTT
CDR3: CASSFRGNTEAFF

V: TRBV5-4
J: TRBJ2-1
size: few
D: TRBD2
DNA: TGTGCCAGCAGCTTGCCGGGGGGGCCGGGAAATGAGCAGTTCTTC
CDR3: CASSLPGGPGNEQFF

V: TRBV3-1/TRBV3-2
J: TRBJ2-7
size: .
D: TRBD2
DNA: TGTGCCAGCAGCCGCGGGACTAGCGTCTACGAGCAGTACTTC
CDR3: CASSRGTSVYEQYF

V: TRBV4-2
J: TRBJ1-2
size: .
D: .
DNA: TGTGCCAGCAGCCTAGAAGACAAGCCTAACTATGGCTACACCTTC
CDR3: CASSLEDKPNYGYTF

V: TRBV19
J: TRBJ2-5
size: .
D: .
DNA: TGTGCCAGTAGTAGAGTGTCATGGGCCCTGGAGACCCAGTACTTC
CDR3: CASSRVSWALETQYF

V: TRBV7-3
J: TRBJ2-5
size: once
D: TRBD2
DNA: TGTGCCAGCAGCCCCACCGGGACTAGCGTTTTAGAGACCCAGTACTTC
CDR3: CASSPTGTSVLETQYF

V: TRBV5-5
J: TRBJ1-1
size: .
D: .
DNA: TGTGCCAGCAGCTTGCAGGGTGCGGACACTGAAGCTTTCTTT
CDR3: CASSLQGADTEAFF

V: TRBV12-3/TRBV12-4
J: TRBJ2-7
size: .
D: TRBD1
DNA: TGTGCCAGCACCAGGGACAGCTACGAGCAGTACTTC
CDR3: CASTRDSYEQYF

V: TRBV2
J: TRBJ2-6
size: .
D: TRBD1
DNA: TGTGCCAGCAGTGGAGACAGGGGGCGCGTATCTGGGGCCAACGTCCTGACTTTC
CDR3: CASSGDRGRVSGANVLTF

V: TRBV19
J: TRBJ2-5
size: .
D: .
DNA: TGTGCCAGTAGTATAGTAGGCAGGTTGGAGACCCAGTACTTC
CDR3: CASSIVGRLETQYF

V: TRBV5-5
J: TRBJ1-5
size: .
D: .
DNA: TGTGCCAGCAGCTTAGACAGTACCACACAGCCCCAGCATTTT
CDR3: CASSLDSTTQPQHF

V: TRBV7-3
J: TRBJ2-1
size: .
D: TRBD2
DNA: TGTGCCAGCAGCTCAGGGACTAGCGGGTGGTTGAATGAGCAGTTCTTC
CDR3: CASSSGTSGWLNEQFF

V: TRBV9
J: TRBJ2-3
size: .
D: TRBD2
DNA: TGTGCCAGCACCCCGCGGATAGCGGGGGGCCCGATGGGGAATACGCAGTATTTT
CDR3: CASTPRIAGGPMGNTQYF

V: TRBV3-1/TRBV3-2
J: TRBJ1-6
size: .
D: TRBD1
DNA: TGTGCCAGCAGGTCGACAGGGGACAATTCACCCCTCCACTTT
CDR3: CASRSTGDNSPLHF

V: TRBV5-1
J: TRBJ1-1
size: .
D: .
DNA: TGCGCCAGCAGCTTCTACCCGGCGGACATCGACACTGAAGCTTTCTTT
CDR3: CASSFYPADIDTEAFF

V: TRBV3-1/TRBV3-2
J: TRBJ2-5
size: .
D: TRBD2
DNA: TGTGCCAGCAGCCAGGGGGGGTGGGGGCAAGAGACCCAGTACTTC
CDR3: CASSQGGWGQETQYF

V: TRBV7-9
J: TRBJ2-7
size: once
D: TRBD1
DNA: TGTGCCAGCAGCCACCGGACAGGGGGCCGGGAGCAGTACTTC
CDR3: CASSHRTGGREQYF

V: TRBV6-5
J: TRBJ2-7
size: .
D: .
DNA: TGTGCCAGCAGTCGAGAGGTTCTCTTCTCCTACGAGCAGTACTTC
CDR3: CASSREVLFSYEQYF

V: TRBV5-8
J: TRBJ2-1
size: .
D: TRBD1
DNA: TGTGCCAGCAGCCCTCGGACAGGGGGTAAATTAAACTCCTACAATGAGCAGTTCTTC
CDR3: CASSPRTGGKLNSYNEQFF

V: TRBV30
J: TRBJ1-2
size: .
D: TRBD1
DNA: TGTGCCTGGAGTCCGGACAGGGATGGCTATGGCTACACCTTC
CDR3: CAWSPDRDGYGYTF

V: TRBV2
J: TRBJ1-6
size: .
D: .
DNA: TGTGCCAGCAGTGTGGTCCGGGGTGATTCACCCCTCCACTTT
CDR3: CASSVVRGDSPLHF

V: TRBV25-1
J: TRBJ1-1
size: .
D: .
DNA: TGTGCCAGCAGTAGGGGGGGGTACACTGAAGCTTTCTTT
CDR3: CASSRGGYTEAFF

V: TRBV12-5
J: TRBJ1-1
size: .
D: .
DNA: TGTGCTAGTGGTGGGGACACTTCAAAGGCTTTCTTT
CDR3: CASGGDTSKAFF